Given below is one TCR beta chain in context. These data belong to a study of CD8 T cells in Susac syndrome. The length of the CDR3 is 15 residues. Trimming cost V 4 bases and J 0 bases, with 10 bases left between them. Germline V gene data show CDR1 as KGHDR and CDR2 as SFDVKD. Reverse transcription of about 0.5 to 1 ug RNA was performed with random hexamers. The amplification used immunoSEQ multiplex PCR on TCR beta CDR3; it spanned 54 Vbeta and 13 Jbeta. TCRdb re-called the immunoSEQ multiplex PCR reads through MiXCR, storing one row per CDR3 protein. This table holds about 150,000 distinct CDR3 sequences, approximately 95% found once.

This chain joins TRBV24-1 and TRBJ2-3; D tentatively fits TRBD1 or TRBD2 (5 bases each). Material: CD8+ T cells from PBMCs. The source is a human donor with Susac syndrome. CDR3 coding DNA: TGTGCCACCAGTGACCGGGACCAAAGCACAGATACGCAGTATTTT. Translating gives CATSDRDQSTDTQYF.